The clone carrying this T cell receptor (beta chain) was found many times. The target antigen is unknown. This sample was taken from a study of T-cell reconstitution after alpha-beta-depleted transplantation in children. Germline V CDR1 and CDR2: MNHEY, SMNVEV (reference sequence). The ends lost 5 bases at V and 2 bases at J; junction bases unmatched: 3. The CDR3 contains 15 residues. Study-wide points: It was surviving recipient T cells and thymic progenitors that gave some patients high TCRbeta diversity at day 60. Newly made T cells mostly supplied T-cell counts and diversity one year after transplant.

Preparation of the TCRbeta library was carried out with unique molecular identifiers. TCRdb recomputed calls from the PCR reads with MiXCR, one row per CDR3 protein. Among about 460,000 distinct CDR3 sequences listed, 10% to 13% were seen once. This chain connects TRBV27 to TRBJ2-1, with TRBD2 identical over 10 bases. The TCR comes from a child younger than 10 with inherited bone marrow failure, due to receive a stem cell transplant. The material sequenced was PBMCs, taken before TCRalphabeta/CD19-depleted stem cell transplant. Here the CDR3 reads CASSTSGDPYNEQFF. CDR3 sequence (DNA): TGTGCCAGCAGTACTAGCGGGGATCCCTACAATGAGCAGTTCTTC.